This entry describes one TCR beta chain. This clonotype was seen a handful of times. Its antigen is unknown. The record has no base qualities; no much larger clone is one base away. Per the publication, the treatment or condition label means: live attenuated yellow fever vaccine strain. At each blood-draw timepoint, two biological replicates of bulk PBMCs were obtained. PBMCs were isolated from peripheral blood using a standard Ficoll-Paque protocol. TriZol was used to extract RNA from bulk PBMCs, from CD4 and CD8 fractions, and from dextramer-positive and dextramer-negative fractions. The data belong to a study of T cells after yellow fever vaccination (dated by TCRdb to 2018 to 2020). As for the study more broadly: The SMART-Seq v4 Ultra Low Input RNA kit was used to prepare libraries from fractions with low cell numbers. Two healthy male donors made up the cohort, one aged 18 to 29 years and the other aged 30 to 40 years. Blood was drawn at multiple timepoints before and after primary and secondary immunization, with bulk PBMC replicates and cell subsets isolated. To follow T-cell clones before and after primary and booster YFV17D yellow fever vaccination, bulk TCR alpha and beta repertoires were sequenced over time. Results and caveats for the whole study, not just this receptor: Because the study included only a couple of donors, the extent to which the findings can be generalized is limited. Computational filtering was required because FACS-sorted repertoires could contain abundant contaminating clonotypes from the bulk population. Most clones expanded after primary vaccination (about 96% of CD4 and around 88% of CD8) were re-detected after the booster, suggesting that broad memory maintenance occurred. Compared with the primary T-cell response, the secondary T-cell response was weaker but faster, peaking on day 5 rather than day 15. A small share of clonotypes occurred in both CD4 and CD8 compartments, likely arising from convergent recombination.

TCR cDNA was made using 5'RACE template switching, a step that added a universal primer site and unique molecular identifiers. cDNA synthesis was primed from both the TCR alpha and TCR beta constant segments. Libraries were amplified in two PCR steps, with sample barcodes and sequencing adapters added in the second step. Libraries were sequenced on Illumina HiSeq 2500 (2x100 bp) or NovaSeq (2x150 bp). The authors' analysis ran thus. Reads were demultiplexed and collapsed into UMI consensus sequences with MIGEC, and V(D)J alignment was performed with MiXCR. Vaccine-responding clonotypes were defined with edgeR using replicate PBMC samples, requiring FDR below 0.01 and a log2 fold change above 5 up to day 15. Each bulk clonotype was labeled CD4 or CD8 based on which sequenced repertoire, CD4 or CD8, contained the clonotype at higher abundance. TCRdb took the public reads, trimmed them with fastp at Q25, ran MiXCR for clone calling and kept in-frame beta chains. Rows with a matching CDR3 protein are joined into one entry that keeps the most common DNA and genes. The V and J calls and clone size are TCRdb's, not the authors'. The sample data list roughly 310,000 distinct CDR3 sequences, and roughly 9.4% of these were observed just once. The top ten hold under 20% of the sample.

This clonotype was obtained from a man in his late teens or twenties who received the YFV17D yellow fever vaccine. The material was PBMCs, obtained on the day of the first yellow fever vaccination.

The CDR3 protein: CASSSVGTNSGNTIYF. At the DNA level, the sequence is TGTGCCAGCAGCTCAGTTGGGACGAACTCTGGAAACACCATATATTTT. This chain is built from TRBV7-9 and TRBJ1-3; TRBD1 is possibly the D segment (5 matching bases). Inclusive of the bounding cysteine and phenylalanine, the CDR3 is 16 residues long. The entry retains the CDR3 DNA only, 48 bases that are in frame from base 1. In the germline V gene (reference sequence), CDR1 corresponds to SEHNR and CDR2 to FQNEAQ. Cut back by 4 bases and 0 bases, the V and J ends lie 13 bases apart. The CDR3, completed at both ends by the reference TRBV7-9 and TRBJ1-3 genes, gives the full variable domain DTGVSQNPRHKITKRGQNVTFRCDPISEHNRLYWYRQTLGQGPEFLTYFQNEAQLEKSRLLSDRFSAERPKGSFSTLEIQRTEQGDSAMYLCASSSVGTNSGNTIYFGEGSWLTVV.